This is a list of T cell receptor beta chains from one sample in a study of T cell repertoires in cytomegalovirus infection. TCRdb processed the reads anew with MiXCR; each CDR3 protein has one entry. Here the sample spans 310,000 or so distinct CDR3 sequences, roughly 25% being singletons. These receptors' targets are unknown. This material consisted of cultured PBMCs, taken from culture after CMV antigen stimulation. The receptors come from a human donor in good health (CMV status not recorded). Some clones in this sample may be carry-over from other donors' samples. The CDR3 runs from the conserved cysteine through the conserved F or W. A D gene is named only where the DNA matches it firmly. Some rows mark clone size as missing; the rest say once, few, many or name a class of expanded clone.

j_gene: TRBJ2-1
d_gene: TRBD2
v_gene: TRBV4-3
abundance: .
CDR3aa: CASSQDRFAGVGNEQFF
CDR3nt: TGCGCCAGCAGCCAAGATCGGTTCGCGGGAGTGGGCAATGAGCAGTTCTTC

j_gene: TRBJ1-2
d_gene: .
v_gene: TRBV3-1
abundance: few
CDR3aa: CASAGAGAQTNYGYTF
CDR3nt: TGTGCCAGTGCAGGGGCAGGGGCGCAGACAAACTATGGCTACACCTTC

j_gene: TRBJ2-1
d_gene: TRBD2
v_gene: TRBV6-2/TRBV6-3
abundance: few
CDR3aa: CASTKWAGDGDEQFF
CDR3nt: TGTGCCAGCACCAAATGGGCGGGAGACGGCGATGAGCAGTTCTTC

j_gene: TRBJ1-1
d_gene: .
v_gene: TRBV10-3
abundance: .
CDR3aa: CAIRRTQGATEAFF
CDR3nt: TGTGCCATCAGACGGACACAGGGAGCGACTGAAGCTTTCTTT

j_gene: TRBJ1-3
d_gene: .
v_gene: TRBV19
abundance: .
CDR3aa: CASMEFSGNTIYF
CDR3nt: TGTGCCAGTATGGAGTTCTCTGGAAACACCATATATTTT

j_gene: TRBJ1-1
d_gene: .
v_gene: TRBV11-2
abundance: .
CDR3aa: CASSFPSMNTEAFF
CDR3nt: TGTGCCAGCAGCTTTCCATCCATGAACACTGAAGCTTTCTTT

j_gene: TRBJ2-6
d_gene: .
v_gene: TRBV28
abundance: few
CDR3aa: CASSWEMGRLSGANVLTF
CDR3nt: TGTGCCAGCAGTTGGGAAATGGGACGGCTATCTGGGGCCAACGTCCTGACTTTC

j_gene: TRBJ1-2
d_gene: .
v_gene: TRBV4-1
abundance: .
CDR3aa: CASSQGGDSNYGYTF
CDR3nt: TGCGCCAGCAGCCAAGGGGGGGATTCAAACTATGGCTACACCTTC

j_gene: TRBJ2-5
d_gene: .
v_gene: TRBV20-1
abundance: .
CDR3aa: CSARDPPGSETQYF
CDR3nt: TGCAGTGCTAGAGATCCCCCAGGGAGTGAGACCCAGTACTTC

j_gene: TRBJ2-1
d_gene: .
v_gene: TRBV10-3
abundance: few
CDR3aa: CAISAQGGGEQFF
CDR3nt: TGTGCCATCAGTGCACAGGGAGGGGGTGAGCAGTTCTTC

j_gene: TRBJ2-1
d_gene: .
v_gene: TRBV7-2
abundance: many
CDR3aa: CASSLAGGTYNEQFF
CDR3nt: TGTGCCAGCAGCTTAGCGGGAGGAACCTACAATGAGCAGTTCTTC

j_gene: TRBJ2-7
d_gene: .
v_gene: TRBV7-9
abundance: .
CDR3aa: CASSRGTGSYEQYF
CDR3nt: TGTGCCAGCAGCCGCGGGACGGGTTCCTACGAGCAGTACTTC

j_gene: TRBJ2-2
d_gene: TRBD1
v_gene: TRBV7-2
abundance: medium-sized
CDR3aa: CASSLVTTGGYTGELFF
CDR3nt: TGTGCCAGCAGCTTAGTTACGACAGGGGGCTACACCGGGGAGCTGTTTTTT

j_gene: TRBJ1-2
d_gene: .
v_gene: TRBV7-2
abundance: many
CDR3aa: CASSLATAYGYTF
CDR3nt: TGTGCCAGCAGCTTAGCCACAGCCTATGGCTACACCTTC

j_gene: TRBJ2-2
d_gene: .
v_gene: TRBV11-2
abundance: .
CDR3aa: CASSLDPGANTGELFF
CDR3nt: TGTGCCAGCAGCTTAGATCCAGGAGCGAACACCGGGGAGCTGTTTTTT

j_gene: TRBJ2-1
d_gene: .
v_gene: TRBV7-2
abundance: many
CDR3aa: CASSLLRNHNEQFF
CDR3nt: TGTGCCAGCAGCTTACTCAGGAATCACAATGAGCAGTTCTTC

j_gene: TRBJ1-5
d_gene: .
v_gene: TRBV7-2
abundance: many
CDR3aa: CASSLEGRGWTIGNQPQHF
CDR3nt: TGTGCCAGCAGCTTAGAGGGCAGGGGATGGACCATAGGCAATCAGCCCCAGCATTTT

j_gene: TRBJ2-7
d_gene: .
v_gene: TRBV19
abundance: .
CDR3aa: CASSRGVFPTYEQYF
CDR3nt: TGTGCCAGTAGTAGAGGGGTCTTCCCGACCTACGAGCAGTACTTC

j_gene: TRBJ1-6
d_gene: .
v_gene: TRBV12-3/TRBV12-4
abundance: .
CDR3aa: CASSPSGSTPLHF
CDR3nt: TGTGCCAGCAGTCCCAGTGGGAGTACACCCCTCCACTTT

j_gene: TRBJ1-5
d_gene: .
v_gene: TRBV15
abundance: .
CDR3aa: CATSRDYDTANQPQHF
CDR3nt: TGTGCCACCAGCAGAGACTATGACACGGCCAATCAGCCCCAGCATTTT

j_gene: TRBJ1-2
d_gene: .
v_gene: TRBV6-5
abundance: few
CDR3aa: CASRSTHYGYTF
CDR3nt: TGTGCCAGCAGATCGACTCACTATGGCTACACCTTC

j_gene: TRBJ2-5
d_gene: .
v_gene: TRBV11-1
abundance: .
CDR3aa: CASSLNRLGSSQYF
CDR3nt: TGTGCCAGCAGCTTAAATCGGCTAGGTTCGTCCCAGTACTTC

j_gene: TRBJ2-7
d_gene: .
v_gene: TRBV28
abundance: few
CDR3aa: CATSTRVPSYEQYF
CDR3nt: TGTGCCACAAGCACCCGGGTCCCCTCCTACGAGCAGTACTTC

j_gene: TRBJ2-5
d_gene: TRBD1
v_gene: TRBV27
abundance: .
CDR3aa: CASRPGTGGQETQYF
CDR3nt: TGTGCCAGCAGACCCGGGACAGGGGGCCAAGAGACCCAGTACTTC

j_gene: TRBJ2-7
d_gene: .
v_gene: TRBV7-6
abundance: many
CDR3aa: CASSPAPTGAYEQYF
CDR3nt: TGTGCCAGCAGCCCCGCCCCAACAGGAGCCTACGAGCAGTACTTC

j_gene: TRBJ1-2
d_gene: .
v_gene: TRBV29-1
abundance: few
CDR3aa: CSVNGGPREGYGYTF
CDR3nt: TGCAGCGTCAACGGCGGGCCCAGGGAGGGCTATGGCTACACCTTC

j_gene: TRBJ2-7
d_gene: TRBD2
v_gene: TRBV7-2
abundance: many
CDR3aa: CASSPRTSGYEQYF
CDR3nt: TGTGCCAGCAGCCCGCGGACTAGCGGGTACGAGCAGTACTTC

j_gene: TRBJ2-1
d_gene: .
v_gene: TRBV7-8
abundance: .
CDR3aa: CASSPTADFRGYNEQFF
CDR3nt: TGTGCCAGCAGCCCAACCGCCGATTTTCGGGGCTACAATGAGCAGTTCTTC

j_gene: TRBJ2-7
d_gene: TRBD1
v_gene: TRBV7-2
abundance: many
CDR3aa: CASSSEQTGHNEQYF
CDR3nt: TGTGCCAGCAGCTCGGAGCAGACAGGGCATAACGAGCAGTACTTC

j_gene: TRBJ1-1
d_gene: .
v_gene: TRBV2
abundance: few
CDR3aa: CASRLDTGGTEAFF
CDR3nt: TGTGCCAGCAGATTAGACACCGGTGGGACTGAAGCTTTCTTT

j_gene: TRBJ2-1
d_gene: TRBD2
v_gene: TRBV7-3
abundance: .
CDR3aa: CASSRGSGSMNEQFF
CDR3nt: TGTGCCAGCTCCCGGGGTAGCGGGAGTATGAATGAGCAGTTCTTC

j_gene: TRBJ2-6
d_gene: .
v_gene: TRBV7-3
abundance: .
CDR3aa: CASSLGSGGNVLTF
CDR3nt: TGTGCCAGCAGCTTAGGTTCCGGGGGCAACGTCCTGACTTTC

j_gene: TRBJ2-7
d_gene: .
v_gene: TRBV13
abundance: .
CDR3aa: CASSFNRVSGEQYF
CDR3nt: TGTGCCAGCAGCTTCAACAGGGTGAGCGGCGAGCAGTACTTC

j_gene: TRBJ1-2
d_gene: TRBD1
v_gene: TRBV7-2
abundance: .
CDR3aa: CASTNGGQGVYGYTF
CDR3nt: TGTGCCAGCACCAACGGCGGGCAGGGGGTATATGGCTACACCTTC

j_gene: TRBJ2-7
d_gene: .
v_gene: TRBV7-6
abundance: few
CDR3aa: CASSFSGGGSYEQYF
CDR3nt: TGTGCCAGCAGCTTTAGCGGAGGAGGGTCCTACGAGCAGTACTTC

j_gene: TRBJ1-5
d_gene: .
v_gene: TRBV12-3/TRBV12-4
abundance: .
CDR3aa: CASRTEGNQPQHF
CDR3nt: TGTGCCAGCAGGACAGAGGGAAATCAGCCCCAGCATTTT